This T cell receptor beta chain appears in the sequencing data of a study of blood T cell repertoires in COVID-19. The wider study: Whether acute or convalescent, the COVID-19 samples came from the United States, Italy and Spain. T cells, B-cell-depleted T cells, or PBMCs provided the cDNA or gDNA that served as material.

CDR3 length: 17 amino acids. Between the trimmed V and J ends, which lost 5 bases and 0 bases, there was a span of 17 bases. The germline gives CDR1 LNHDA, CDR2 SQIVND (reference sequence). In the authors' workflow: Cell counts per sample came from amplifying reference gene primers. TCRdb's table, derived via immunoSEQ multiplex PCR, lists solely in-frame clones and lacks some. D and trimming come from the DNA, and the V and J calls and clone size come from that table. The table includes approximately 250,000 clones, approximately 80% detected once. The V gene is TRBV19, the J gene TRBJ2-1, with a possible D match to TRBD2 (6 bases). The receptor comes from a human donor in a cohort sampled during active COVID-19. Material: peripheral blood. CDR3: CASSFRPGVGSYNEQFF. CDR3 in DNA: TGTGCCAGTAGTTTTAGGCCGGGAGTGGGCTCCTACAATGAGCAGTTCTTC. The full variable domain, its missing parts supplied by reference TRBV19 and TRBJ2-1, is DGGITQSPKYLFRKEGQNVTLSCEQNLNHDAMYWYRQDPGQGLRLIYYSQIVNDFQKGDIAEGYSVSREKKESFPLTVTSAQKNPTAFYLCASSFRPGVGSYNEQFFGPGTRLTVL.